This paragraph reports one T cell receptor (beta chain). Its antigen is unknown. Reverse transcribed after extraction, RNA yielded cDNA as the sequencing template. TCRdb keeps only in-frame clones here, not all; method: immunoSEQ multiplex PCR. The table records over 100,000 clones, 50% to 75% of them present only once. The entry originates in a study of CD8+ T cells in alopecia areata. Study-level results: Many expanded lesional clones persisted during tofacitinib (in both scalp and blood). Scalp clonality dropped significantly under tofacitinib, as did expanded CD8+ top-100 clones.

Noted treatment: oral pan-JAK inhibitor, 5-10 mg twice daily. The TCR sequence derives from a human donor with alopecia areata. The input for sequencing was CD8+ T cells sorted from blood, taken at week 24, from a patient treated with tofacitinib.

The CDR3 region is CATSRPLQETQYF. CDR3 nucleotides: TGTGCCACCAGCAGACCTCTTCAAGAGACCCAGTACTTC. The chain links TRBV15 to TRBJ2-5, with D hard to call. Germline V CDR1 and CDR2: LNHNV, YYDKDF (reference sequence). The CDR3 contains 13 residues. V shed 2 bases and J shed 2 bases, with 6 bases lying between them.